The 10 T cell receptor beta chains below come from one sample, sequenced in a study of blood T cell repertoires in COVID-19. Sequencing was performed with immunoSEQ multiplex PCR; in TCRdb, only in-frame clones are kept and a portion is missing. Among 130,000 to 150,000 clones listed, approximately 87% were seen once. Sample: peripheral blood. These receptors originate from a woman in her 40s with acute or convalescent COVID-19.

The rearrangement joins TRBV18 to TRBJ1-1; D gene uncertain. Looked up from germline, CDR1 is KGHSH and CDR2 is LQKENI. The CDR3 is made up of 16 amino acids. With 0 bases removed from V and 0 bases from J, the gap between germline ends came to 11 bases. The CDR3 loop reads CASSPPSTPMNTEAFF. In DNA form, the CDR3 reads TGTGCCAGCTCACCACCCTCGACACCGATGAACACTGAAGCTTTCTTT.

This clone was counted between two and nine times. This sequence joins TRBV30 and TRBJ2-7, with D maybe TRBD2 (5 bases). V was clipped by 4 bases and J by 5 bases, with 18 bases between them. This CDR3 region has 14 residues. Germline V CDR1 and CDR2: GTSNPN, SVGIG (reference sequence). The CDR3 coding sequence is TGTGCCTGGACGTGGACTGGAAAGGGCCACGAGCAGTACTTC. Encoded protein: CAWTWTGKGHEQYF.

The sample holds a few counts of this clone. The V gene is TRBV10-3, the J gene TRBJ2-4, with 11 positions matching TRBD2. Germline V lookup: CDR1 ENHRY, CDR2 SYGVKD. The CDR3 consists of 19 residues. Losses at the gene ends were 2 bases for V and 0 bases for J; bases not matched to a gene: 9. In DNA, the CDR3 is TGTGCCATCAGTGAGACGGCTAGCGGGGGGTGGGAAGCCAAAAACATTCAGTACTTC. Translation gives CAISETASGGWEAKNIQYF.

The V call is TRBV7-2, the J call TRBJ2-7; a weak D match, TRBD2 (6 bases). Germline values: CDR1 SGHTA, CDR2 FQGNSA. CDR3 size: 15 residues. Trimming removed 3 bases from V and 1 base from J, with 13 bases in between. The CDR3 DNA follows: TGTGCCAGCAGCTTGAACACCGGGACTTCCTACGAGCAGTACTTC. Translating gives CASSLNTGTSYEQYF.

The chain links TRBV19 to TRBJ2-1, with D maybe TRBD2 (7 bases). The CDR3 is 15 amino acids. The germline V gene encodes CDR1 LNHDA and CDR2 SQIVND (reference sequence). V gave up 10 bases and J gave up 0 bases, with 16 bases separating them. The CDR3 reads CAIARGGGSYNEQFF. CDR3 coding DNA: TGTGCCATCGCAAGGGGGGGAGGCTCCTACAATGAGCAGTTCTTC.

The gene calls are TRBV4-1 and TRBJ1-6; D possibly corresponds to TRBD1 (5 bases). The CDR3 is made up of 14 amino acids. Germline V gene data show CDR1 as MGHRA and CDR2 as YSYEKL. The V gene lost 3 bases and the J gene lost 4 bases, with 7 bases spanning the gap. CDR3: CASSHGGYNSPLHF. CDR3 sequence (DNA): TGCGCCAGCAGCCACGGGGGTTATAATTCACCCCTCCACTTT.

The genes are TRBV7-3 and TRBJ2-1; 7 positions agree with TRBD2. Losses at the gene ends were 1 base for V and 5 bases for J; bases not matched to a gene: 8. The CDR3 has 16 amino acids. The germline V gene encodes CDR1 SGHTA and CDR2 FQGTGA. Here the CDR3 DNA reads TGTGCCAGCAGCTTAAATAGCGGGCACCCCGACAATGAGCAGTTCTTC. It yields the protein CASSLNSGHPDNEQFF.

For the CDR3, the DNA is TGTGCCAGCAGCCTCCTAGGGACAGGGGTTCAGCCCCAGCATTTT. Amino acid sequence: CASSLLGTGVQPQHF. The V call is TRBV5-5, the J call TRBJ1-5; 10 bases fit TRBD1. The CDR3 loop spans 15 amino acids. The junction had 7 bases not matched to a gene; V was cut back by 4 bases and J by 6 bases. Germline V CDR1 and CDR2: SGHKS, YYEKEE (reference sequence).

CDR3 coding DNA: TGTGCCAGCTCACCACAGGGAGGGGACCGGTCGGGGCCGGGAGCTTTCTTT. Translation gives CASSPQGGDRSGPGAFF. This chain joins TRBV18 and TRBJ1-1; the D gene is possibly TRBD1 (5 bases). Between the trimmed V and J ends, which lost 1 base and 10 bases, there was a span of 25 bases. This CDR3 has 17 amino acids. CDR1 is KGHSH, CDR2 LQKENI, per germline.

V usage is TRBV5-6 and J usage is TRBJ2-5, with 7 bases identical to TRBD1. The J segment lost 1 base and the V segment lost 2 bases, leaving 5 bases of the junction unmatched. Germline V gene sequence: CDR1 SGHDT, CDR2 YYEEEE. The CDR3 contains 15 residues. The CDR3 nucleotides read TGTGCCAGCAGCTTTAGACAGGGAGCCCAAGAGACCCAGTACTTC. This gives the protein CASSFRQGAQETQYF.